These 15 T cell receptor beta chains share one sample of origin, sequenced in a study of T cell changes during pregnancy in multiple sclerosis. The protocol was immunoSEQ multiplex PCR, while the TCRdb copy is restricted to in-frame clones and leaves out a portion. The sample records tens of thousands of clones, about nine tenths being singletons. The specimen comprised CD8+ T cells from peripheral blood mononuclear cells, sampled in the second trimester of pregnancy. Receptors originate from a female donor with multiple sclerosis, enrolled in a pregnancy study.

In this sample, this clone turned up once. V usage is TRBV5-4 and J usage is TRBJ2-7, with 8 bases that match TRBD1. This CDR3 is 16 amino acids long. V dropped 3 bases and J dropped 2; count of bases not matched to a gene: 10. The germline V gene encodes CDR1 SGHNT and CDR2 YYREEE (reference sequence). In DNA, the CDR3 is TGTGCCAGCAGCTCGGAAGGGACAGGCATTACCTACGAGCAGTACTTC. Its translation is CASSSEGTGITYEQYF. Variable domain in full (rest from reference TRBV5-4 and TRBJ2-7): ETGVTQSPTHLIKTRGQQVTLRCSSQSGHNTVSWYQQALGQGPQFIFQYYREEENGRGNFPPRFSGLQFPNYSSELNVNALELDDSALYLCASSSEGTGITYEQYFGPGTRLTVT.

The chain has TRBV5-5 and TRBJ2-7; D possibly corresponds to TRBD2 (5 bases). Trimming removed 6 bases at V and 0 bases at J, with 10 bases between. Germline V gene lookup returns CDR1 SGHKS and CDR2 YYEKEE (reference sequence). CDR3 length: 13 amino acids. CDR3 coding DNA: TGTGCCAGCAACCTAGCTCCCTCCTACGAGCAGTACTTC. Protein sequence: CASNLAPSYEQYF. Combining the CDR3 with reference TRBV5-5 and TRBJ2-7 gives the whole variable domain DAGVTQSPTHLIKTRGQQVTLRCSPISGHKSVSWYQQVLGQGPQFIFQYYEKEERGRGNFPDRFSARQFPNYSSELNVNALLLGDSALYLCASNLAPSYEQYFGPGTRLTVT.

This chain connects TRBV27 to TRBJ2-1; 11 bases map to TRBD2. The CDR3 has 15 residues. The V gene end was trimmed by 5 bases and the J gene end by 8 bases; junction bases not matched to a gene: 8. CDR1 is MNHEY, CDR2 SMNVEV, per germline (reference sequence). DNA of the CDR3: TGTGCCAGCAGTAGTCTACTAGCGGGAGACGATGAGCAGTTCTTC. Protein: CASSSLLAGDDEQFF.

This chain joins TRBV7-3 and TRBJ1-2; D unresolved. The CDR3 has 13 amino acids. Trimming cost V 4 bases and J 5 bases, with 11 bases left between them. Germline loops: CDR1 SGHTA, CDR2 FQGTGA. The CDR3 sequence: CASSSPEGYGYTF. CDR3 nucleotide sequence: TGTGCCAGCAGCTCGCCCGAGGGTTATGGCTACACCTTC.

J is TRBJ2-7 and V is TRBV10-3; tentative D call: TRBD2 (5 bases). The ends were cut back, 6 bases at V and 2 bases at J, with 11 bases in the middle. The germline V gene encodes CDR1 ENHRY and CDR2 SYGVKD. This CDR3 has 13 residues. The CDR3 DNA is TGTGCCATCAGGGAGGTAGACACCTACGAGCAGTACTTC. It specifies CAIREVDTYEQYF.

The chain combines TRBV7-9 with TRBJ1-2; no clear D. Per germline, CDR1 SEHNR and CDR2 FQNEAQ (reference sequence). V was trimmed by 4 bases and J by 2 bases, leaving 8 bases between them. The CDR3 has 13 amino acids. The CDR3 loop reads CASSWRMNYGYTF. The CDR3 bases are TGTGCCAGCAGCTGGAGGATGAACTATGGCTACACCTTC. Filled out from reference TRBV7-9 and TRBJ1-2, the complete variable domain reads DTGVSQNPRHKITKRGQNVTFRCDPISEHNRLYWYRQTLGQGPEFLTYFQNEAQLEKSRLLSDRFSAERPKGSFSTLEIQRTEQGDSAMYLCASSWRMNYGYTFGSGTRLTVV.

V and J are TRBV27 and TRBJ2-3; 9 bases are shared with TRBD2. Per germline, CDR1 MNHEY and CDR2 SMNVEV (reference sequence). The CDR3 covers 14 residues. The J segment lost 7 bases and the V segment lost 5 bases, leaving 7 bases of the junction unmatched. The DNA of the CDR3 is TGTGCCAGCAGTCTTAGCGGGAGTTTGAATACGCAGTATTTT. Protein: CASSLSGSLNTQYF.

CDR3 DNA: TGCAGCGTTGAGGGCCGGGGCAATGAGCAGTTCTTC. This codes for CSVEGRGNEQFF. The chain carries TRBV29-1 and TRBJ2-1, with D possibly TRBD2 on 5 matching bases. Trimming removed 3 bases at V and 6 bases at J, with 9 bases between. CDR3 length: 12 residues. CDR1 SQVTM and CDR2 ANQGSEA come from the germline V gene.

The chain combines TRBV19 with TRBJ2-1, with D unclear. The germline V gene has CDR1 LNHDA and CDR2 SQIVND (reference sequence). This CDR3 spans 14 amino acids. Trimming took 3 bases from V and 8 from J, leaving 14 bases between them. CDR3: CASSIHLDRDEQFF. The CDR3 nucleotides are TGTGCCAGTAGTATCCACCTTGATAGAGATGAGCAGTTCTTC.

The CDR3 DNA sequence: TGCGCCAGCAGCCTCGACAGAGCTAGTAATGAGCAGTTCTTC. This translates into CASSLDRASNEQFF. The genes are TRBV4-3 and TRBJ2-1; tentatively, D is TRBD1 (5 bases). This CDR3 is built from 14 residues. Germline CDR1 and CDR2: LGHNA and YSLEER. V lost 4 bases and J lost 7, with 14 bases in between.

The rearrangement links TRBV6-1 to TRBJ2-1; 11 bases match TRBD2. The J segment lost 5 bases and the V segment lost 2 bases, leaving 14 bases of the junction unmatched. The CDR3 runs to 19 residues. Germline CDR1 MNHNS, CDR2 SASEGT. CDR3 in DNA: TGTGCCAGCAGTGAAAGCGGGACTAGCGGAGCCGTCCCCAACAATGAGCAGTTCTTC. Amino acid sequence: CASSESGTSGAVPNNEQFF.

V gene TRBV7-6 combines with J gene TRBJ2-3; 7 nucleotides line up with TRBD2. Trimming at V came to 0 bases and at J to 2 bases, leaving 5 bases not matched to a gene. CDR1 is SGHVS, CDR2 FNYEAQ, per germline. The CDR3 runs to 16 residues. CDR3 in DNA: TGTGCCAGCAGCTTAGCGCGCGGGAGCGCCACAGATACGCAGTATTTT. Translating it yields CASSLARGSATDTQYF.

The CDR3 DNA sequence: TGTGCCAGCAGCTTATGGTGGGACACAGACTTTAACTATGGCTACACCTTC. Amino acids: CASSLWWDTDFNYGYTF. The chain is built from TRBV7-9 and TRBJ1-2; possibly TRBD1 for D (6 bases). Germline V gene data show CDR1 as SEHNR and CDR2 as FQNEAQ (reference sequence). CDR3 length equals 17 residues. V lost 2 bases and J lost 1, with 17 bases in between.

The J gene is TRBJ2-5, the V gene TRBV7-9; 10 bases line up with TRBD1. Germline V lookup: CDR1 SEHNR, CDR2 FQNEAQ (reference sequence). V shed 4 bases and J 1 base; nucleotides not matched to a gene: 6. The length of the CDR3 is 16 residues. The CDR3 loop reads CASSSRDRGPQETQYF. The CDR3, as DNA: TGTGCCAGCAGCTCCCGGGACAGGGGTCCCCAAGAGACCCAGTACTTC.

The V and J genes are TRBV4-3 and TRBJ2-7; D gene unclear. V was shortened by 1 base and J by 3 bases, with 13 bases between the two germline ends. The germline gives CDR1 LGHNA, CDR2 YSLEER. CDR3 size: 15 residues. The chain's CDR3 is CASSQVIAESYEQYF. The DNA of the CDR3 is TGCGCCAGCAGCCAAGTAATAGCCGAGAGCTACGAGCAGTACTTC.